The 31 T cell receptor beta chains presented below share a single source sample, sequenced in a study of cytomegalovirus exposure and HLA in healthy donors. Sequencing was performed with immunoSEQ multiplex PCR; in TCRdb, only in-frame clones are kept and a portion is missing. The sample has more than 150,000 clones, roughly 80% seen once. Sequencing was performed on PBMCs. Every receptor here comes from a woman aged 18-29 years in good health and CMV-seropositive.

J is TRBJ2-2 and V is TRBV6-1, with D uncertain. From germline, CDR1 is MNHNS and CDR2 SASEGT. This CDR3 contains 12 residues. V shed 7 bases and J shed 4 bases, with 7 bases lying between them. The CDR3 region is CASKSVTGELFF. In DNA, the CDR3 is TGTGCCAGCAAATCCGTCACCGGGGAGCTGTTTTTT.

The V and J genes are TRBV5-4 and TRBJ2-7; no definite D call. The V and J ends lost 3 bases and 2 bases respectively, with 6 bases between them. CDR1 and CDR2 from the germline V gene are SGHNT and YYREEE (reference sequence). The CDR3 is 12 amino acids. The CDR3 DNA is TGTGCCAGCAGCTCAGATACCTACGAGCAGTACTTC. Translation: CASSSDTYEQYF.

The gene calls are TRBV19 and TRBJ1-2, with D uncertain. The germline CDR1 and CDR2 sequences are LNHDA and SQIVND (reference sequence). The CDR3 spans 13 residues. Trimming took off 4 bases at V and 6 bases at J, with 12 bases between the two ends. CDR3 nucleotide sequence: TGTGCCAGTAGTACAGGTTTTTCTGATGGCTACACCTTC. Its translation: CASSTGFSDGYTF.

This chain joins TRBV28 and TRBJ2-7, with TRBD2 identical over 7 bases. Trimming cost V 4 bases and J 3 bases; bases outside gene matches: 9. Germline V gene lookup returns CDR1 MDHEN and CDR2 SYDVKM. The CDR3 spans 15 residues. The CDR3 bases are TGTGCCAGCAGTTCTCCCAAGGGCGGGGGCTACGAGCAGTACTTC. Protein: CASSSPKGGGYEQYF.

CDR3 protein: CASSFGSLPYNEQFF. The CDR3 nucleotides are TGTGCCAGCAGTTTCGGGAGTCTACCCTACAATGAGCAGTTCTTC. The chain couples TRBV7-8 to TRBJ2-1; possibly TRBD2 for D (6 bases). This CDR3 comprises 15 residues. With 6 bases removed from V and 2 bases from J, the gap between germline ends came to 14 bases. From germline, CDR1 is SGHVS and CDR2 FQNEAQ.

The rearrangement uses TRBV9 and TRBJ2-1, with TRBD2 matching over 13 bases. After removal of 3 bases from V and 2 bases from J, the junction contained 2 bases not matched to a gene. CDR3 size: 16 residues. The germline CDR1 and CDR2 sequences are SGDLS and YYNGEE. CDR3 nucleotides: TGTGCCAGCAGCGGTGGACTAGCGGGAGCCTACAATGAGCAGTTCTTC. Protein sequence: CASSGGLAGAYNEQFF. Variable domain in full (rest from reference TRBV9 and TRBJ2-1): DSGVTQTPKHLITATGQRVTLRCSPRSGDLSVYWYQQSLDQGLQFLIQYYNGEERAKGNILERFSAQQFPDLHSELNLSSLELGDSALYFCASSGGLAGAYNEQFFGPGTRLTVL.

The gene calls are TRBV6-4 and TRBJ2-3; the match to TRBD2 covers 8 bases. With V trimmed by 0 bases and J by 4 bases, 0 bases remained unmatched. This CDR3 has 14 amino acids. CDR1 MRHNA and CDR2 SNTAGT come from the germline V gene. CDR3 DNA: TGTGCCAGCAGTGACTCTAGCGGGGCAGATACGCAGTATTTT. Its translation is CASSDSSGADTQYF.

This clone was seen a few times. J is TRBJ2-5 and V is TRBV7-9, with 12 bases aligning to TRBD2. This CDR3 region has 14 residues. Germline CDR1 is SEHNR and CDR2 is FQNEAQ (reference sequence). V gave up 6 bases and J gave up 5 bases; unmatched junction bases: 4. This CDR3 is CASRTGLAGETQYF. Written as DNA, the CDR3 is TGTGCCAGCAGGACGGGACTAGCGGGCGAGACCCAGTACTTC.

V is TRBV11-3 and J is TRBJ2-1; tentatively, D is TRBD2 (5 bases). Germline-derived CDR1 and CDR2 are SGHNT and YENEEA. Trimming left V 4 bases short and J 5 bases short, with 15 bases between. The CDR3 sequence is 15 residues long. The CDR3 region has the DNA TGTGCCAGCAGCTCTACTAGTTTCCTGAACAATGAGCAGTTCTTC. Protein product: CASSSTSFLNNEQFF.

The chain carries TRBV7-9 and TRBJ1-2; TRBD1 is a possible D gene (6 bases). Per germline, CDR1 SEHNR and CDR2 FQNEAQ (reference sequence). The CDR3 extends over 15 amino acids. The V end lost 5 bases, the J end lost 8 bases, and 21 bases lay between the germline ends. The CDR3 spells CASSLSAGAPLGYTF. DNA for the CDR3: TGTGCCAGCAGCCTCTCCGCAGGGGCACCCTTGGGCTACACCTTC.

CDR3 in amino acids: CASSHQGSGSGNTIYF. For the CDR3, the DNA is TGCGCCAGCAGCCACCAAGGGAGCGGTAGTGGAAACACCATATATTTT. The chain employs TRBV4-1 and TRBJ1-3; D gene unclear. V was cut by 3 bases and J by 3 bases, with 15 bases left in between. Looked up from germline, CDR1 is MGHRA and CDR2 is YSYEKL. The CDR3 runs to 16 residues.

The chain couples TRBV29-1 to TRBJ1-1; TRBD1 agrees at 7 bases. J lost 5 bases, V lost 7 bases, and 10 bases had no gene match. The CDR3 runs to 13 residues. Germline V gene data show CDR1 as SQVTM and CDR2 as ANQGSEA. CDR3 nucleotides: TGCAGCGGTCGCCAGACAGGGAGAACTGAAGCTTTCTTT. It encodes CSGRQTGRTEAFF.

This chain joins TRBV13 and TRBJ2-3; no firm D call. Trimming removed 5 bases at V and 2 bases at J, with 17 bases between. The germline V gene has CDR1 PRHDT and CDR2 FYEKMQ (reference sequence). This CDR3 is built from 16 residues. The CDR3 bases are TGTGCCAGCAGCCAAAGTCAAGGAGCCGCCACAGATACGCAGTATTTT. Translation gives CASSQSQGAATDTQYF.

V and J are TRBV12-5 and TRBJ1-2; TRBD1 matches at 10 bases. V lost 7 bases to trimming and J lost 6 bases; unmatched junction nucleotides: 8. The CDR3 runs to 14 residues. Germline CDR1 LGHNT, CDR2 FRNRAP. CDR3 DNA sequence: TGTGCTAGTGCGGCGGGACAGGGGAATGATGGCTACACCTTC. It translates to CASAAGQGNDGYTF.

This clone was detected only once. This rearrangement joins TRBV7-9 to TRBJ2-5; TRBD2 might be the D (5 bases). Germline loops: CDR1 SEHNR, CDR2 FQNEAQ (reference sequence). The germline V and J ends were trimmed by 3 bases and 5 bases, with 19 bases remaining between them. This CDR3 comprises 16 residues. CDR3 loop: CASSLIGSPSGETQYF. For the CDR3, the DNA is TGTGCCAGCAGCTTGATAGGGAGTCCATCGGGTGAGACCCAGTACTTC.

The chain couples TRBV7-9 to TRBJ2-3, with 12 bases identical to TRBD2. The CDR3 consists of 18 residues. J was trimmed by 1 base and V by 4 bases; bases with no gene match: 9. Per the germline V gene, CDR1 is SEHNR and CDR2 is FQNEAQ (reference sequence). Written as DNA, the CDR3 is TGTGCCAGCAGCTCGAAGGGACTAGCGGGTTTTGGCACAGATACGCAGTATTTT. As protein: CASSSKGLAGFGTDTQYF.

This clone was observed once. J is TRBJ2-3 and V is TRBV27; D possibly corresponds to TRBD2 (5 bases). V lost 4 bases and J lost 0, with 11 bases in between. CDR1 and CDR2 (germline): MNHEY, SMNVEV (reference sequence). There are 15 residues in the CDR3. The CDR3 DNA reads TGTGCCAGCAGTTCGAGGGCCGTCAGCACAGATACGCAGTATTTT. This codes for CASSSRAVSTDTQYF.

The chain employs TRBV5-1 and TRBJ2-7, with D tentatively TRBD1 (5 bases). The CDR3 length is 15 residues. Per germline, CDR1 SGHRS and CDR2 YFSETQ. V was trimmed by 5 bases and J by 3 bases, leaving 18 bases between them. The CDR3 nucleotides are TGCGCCAGCAGTTTCGACCTGACAGCCTTCTACGAGCAGTACTTC. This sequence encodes CASSFDLTAFYEQYF.

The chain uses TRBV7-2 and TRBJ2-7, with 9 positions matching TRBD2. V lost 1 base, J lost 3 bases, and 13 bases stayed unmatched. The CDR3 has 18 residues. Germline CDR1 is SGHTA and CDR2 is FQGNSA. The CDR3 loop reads CASSLVLAGAPRLYEQYF. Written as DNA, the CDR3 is TGTGCCAGCAGCTTAGTTTTAGCGGGGGCTCCCCGACTCTACGAGCAGTACTTC.

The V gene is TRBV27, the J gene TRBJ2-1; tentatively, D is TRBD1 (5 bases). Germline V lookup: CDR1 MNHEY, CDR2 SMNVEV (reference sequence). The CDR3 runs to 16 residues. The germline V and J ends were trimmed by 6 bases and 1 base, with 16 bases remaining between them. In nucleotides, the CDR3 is TGTGCCAGCAGCCCAACGACCCAGGGTTCCTACAATGAGCAGTTCTTC. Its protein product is CASSPTTQGSYNEQFF.

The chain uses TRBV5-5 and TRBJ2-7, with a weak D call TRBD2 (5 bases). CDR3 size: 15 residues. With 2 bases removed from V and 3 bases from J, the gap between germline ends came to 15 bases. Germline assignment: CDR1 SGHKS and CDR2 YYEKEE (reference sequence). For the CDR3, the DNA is TGTGCCAGCAGCTTTCTTTTGGGAGAAAACTACGAGCAGTACTTC. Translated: CASSFLLGENYEQYF.

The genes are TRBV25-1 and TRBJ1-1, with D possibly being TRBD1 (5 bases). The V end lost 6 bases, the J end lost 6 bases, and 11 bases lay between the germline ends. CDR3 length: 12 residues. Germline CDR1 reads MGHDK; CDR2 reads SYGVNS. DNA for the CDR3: TGTGCCAGCAGCTCGGGGGGGGCTGAAGCTTTCTTT. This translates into CASSSGGAEAFF.

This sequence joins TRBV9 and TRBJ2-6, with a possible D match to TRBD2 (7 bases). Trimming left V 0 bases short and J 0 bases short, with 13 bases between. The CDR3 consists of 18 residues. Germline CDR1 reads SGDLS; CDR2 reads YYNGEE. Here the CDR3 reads CASSVVGGAFSGANVLTF. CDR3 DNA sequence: TGTGCCAGCAGCGTAGTAGGGGGGGCCTTCTCTGGGGCCAACGTCCTGACTTTC.

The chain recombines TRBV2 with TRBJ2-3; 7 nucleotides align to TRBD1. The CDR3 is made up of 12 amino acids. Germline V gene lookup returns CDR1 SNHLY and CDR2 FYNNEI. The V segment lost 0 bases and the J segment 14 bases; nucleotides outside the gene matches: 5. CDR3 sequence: CASSEAGTERYF. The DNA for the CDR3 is TGTGCCAGCAGTGAAGCGGGGACAGAAAGGTATTTT.

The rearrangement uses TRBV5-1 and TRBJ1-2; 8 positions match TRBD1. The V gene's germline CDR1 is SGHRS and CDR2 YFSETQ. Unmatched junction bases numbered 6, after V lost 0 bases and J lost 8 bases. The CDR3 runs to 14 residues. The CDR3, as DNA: TGCGCCAGCAGCTTGGGGGTGACAGGGGAAGGCTACACCTTC. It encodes CASSLGVTGEGYTF.

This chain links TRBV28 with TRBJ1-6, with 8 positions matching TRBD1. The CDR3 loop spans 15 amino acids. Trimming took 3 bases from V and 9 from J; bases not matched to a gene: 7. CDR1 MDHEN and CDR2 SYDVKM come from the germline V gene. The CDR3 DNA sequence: TGTGCCAGCAGTTTTTGGGGGACAGGTGGTTCACCCCTCCACTTT. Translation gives CASSFWGTGGSPLHF.

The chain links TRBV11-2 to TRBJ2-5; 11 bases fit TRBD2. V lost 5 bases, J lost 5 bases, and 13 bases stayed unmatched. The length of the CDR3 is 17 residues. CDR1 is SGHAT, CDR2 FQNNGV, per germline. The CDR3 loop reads CASSPDLLAGGGETQYF. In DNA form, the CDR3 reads TGTGCCAGCAGCCCAGACCTTCTAGCGGGGGGCGGTGAGACCCAGTACTTC.

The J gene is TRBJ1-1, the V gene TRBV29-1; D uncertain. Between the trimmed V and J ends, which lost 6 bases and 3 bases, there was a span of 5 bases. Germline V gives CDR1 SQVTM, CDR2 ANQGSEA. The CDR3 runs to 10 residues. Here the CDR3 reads CSVQDTEAFF. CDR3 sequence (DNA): TGCAGCGTCCAGGACACTGAAGCTTTCTTT.

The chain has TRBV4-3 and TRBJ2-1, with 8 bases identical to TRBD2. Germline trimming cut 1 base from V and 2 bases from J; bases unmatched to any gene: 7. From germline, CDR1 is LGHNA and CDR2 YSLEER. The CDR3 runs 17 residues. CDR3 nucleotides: TGCGCCAGCAGCCAAGTCAGGAGTAGCGGGGCCTACAATGAGCAGTTCTTC. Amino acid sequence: CASSQVRSSGAYNEQFF.

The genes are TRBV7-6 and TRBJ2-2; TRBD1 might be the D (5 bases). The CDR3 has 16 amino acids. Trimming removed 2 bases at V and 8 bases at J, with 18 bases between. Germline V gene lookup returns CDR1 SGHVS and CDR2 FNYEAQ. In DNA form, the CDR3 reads TGTGCCAGCAGCTTATCTGACCGCAGGGTCGGTGGGGAGCTGTTTTTT. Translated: CASSLSDRRVGGELFF.

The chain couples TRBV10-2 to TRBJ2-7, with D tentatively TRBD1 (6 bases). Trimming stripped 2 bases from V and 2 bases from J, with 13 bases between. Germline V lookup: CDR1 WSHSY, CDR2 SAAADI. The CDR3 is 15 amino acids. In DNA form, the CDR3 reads TGCGCCAGCAGTGAGAGGGACAACCCGACCTACGAGCAGTACTTC. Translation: CASSERDNPTYEQYF.